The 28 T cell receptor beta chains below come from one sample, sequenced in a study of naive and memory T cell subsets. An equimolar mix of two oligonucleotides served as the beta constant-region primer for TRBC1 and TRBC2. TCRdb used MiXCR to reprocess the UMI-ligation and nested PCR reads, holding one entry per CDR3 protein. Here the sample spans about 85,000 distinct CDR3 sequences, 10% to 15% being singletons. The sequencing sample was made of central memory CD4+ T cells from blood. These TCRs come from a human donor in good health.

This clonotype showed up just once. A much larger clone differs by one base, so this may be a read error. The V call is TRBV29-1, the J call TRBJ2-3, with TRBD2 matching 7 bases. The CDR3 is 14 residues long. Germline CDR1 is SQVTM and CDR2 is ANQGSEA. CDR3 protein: CSVDGGGFTDTEYF. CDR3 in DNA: TGCAGCGTCGATGGGGGAGGGTTCACAGATACGGAGTATTTT.

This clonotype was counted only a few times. DNA of the CDR3: TGTGCCAGCAGTGCGTTACAGGGTGTTGGCTACACCTTC. This gives the protein CASSALQGVGYTF. This chain links TRBV12-3 or TRBV12-4 with TRBJ1-2; D might be TRBD1 (6 bases). The CDR3 runs 13 residues. The germline V and J ends were trimmed by 5 bases and 7 bases, with 14 bases remaining between them.

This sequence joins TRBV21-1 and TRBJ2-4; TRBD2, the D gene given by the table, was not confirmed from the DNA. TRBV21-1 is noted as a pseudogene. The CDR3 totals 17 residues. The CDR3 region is CASSKDGLAVRFNIQYF. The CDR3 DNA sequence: TGTGCCAGCAGCAAAGATGGCCTAGCGGTCCGATTTAATATTCAGTACTTC.

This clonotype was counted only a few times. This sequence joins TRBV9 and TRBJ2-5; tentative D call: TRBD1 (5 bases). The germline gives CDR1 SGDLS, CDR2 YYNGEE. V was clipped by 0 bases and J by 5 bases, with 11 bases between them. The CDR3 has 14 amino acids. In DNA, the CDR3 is TGTGCCAGCAGCGTAGGGGGCGCGAGGGAGACCCAGTACTTC. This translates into CASSVGGARETQYF.

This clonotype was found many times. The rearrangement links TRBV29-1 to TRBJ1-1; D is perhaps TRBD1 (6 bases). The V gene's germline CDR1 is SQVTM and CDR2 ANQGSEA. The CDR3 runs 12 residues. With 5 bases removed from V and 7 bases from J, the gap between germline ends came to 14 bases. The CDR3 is CSVIMDSHEAFF. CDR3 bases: TGCAGCGTTATTATGGACAGCCATGAAGCTTTCTTT.

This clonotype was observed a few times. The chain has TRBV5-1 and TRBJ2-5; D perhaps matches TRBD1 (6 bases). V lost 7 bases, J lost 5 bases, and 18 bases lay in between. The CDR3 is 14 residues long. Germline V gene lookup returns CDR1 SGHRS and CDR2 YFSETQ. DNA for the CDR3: TGCGCCAGCGGTCTCCTATCTGGGGGCGAGACCCAGTACTTC. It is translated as CASGLLSGGETQYF.

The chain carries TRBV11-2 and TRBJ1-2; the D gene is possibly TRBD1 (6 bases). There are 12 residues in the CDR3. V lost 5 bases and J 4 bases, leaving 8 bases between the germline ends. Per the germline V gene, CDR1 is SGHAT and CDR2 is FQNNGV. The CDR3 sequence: CASSPDSYGYTF. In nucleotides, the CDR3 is TGTGCCAGCAGCCCGGACAGCTATGGCTACACCTTC. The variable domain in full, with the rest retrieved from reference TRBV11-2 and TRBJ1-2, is EAGVAQSPRYKIIEKRQSVAFWCNPISGHATLYWYQQILGQGPKLLIQFQNNGVVDDSQLPKDRFSAERLKGVDSTLKIQPAKLEDSAVYLCASSPDSYGYTFGSGTRLTVV.

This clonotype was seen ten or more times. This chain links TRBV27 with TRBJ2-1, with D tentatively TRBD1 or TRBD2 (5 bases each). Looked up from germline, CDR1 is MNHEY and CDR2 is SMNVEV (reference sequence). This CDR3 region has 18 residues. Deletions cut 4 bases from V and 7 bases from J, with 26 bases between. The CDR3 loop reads CASSSGAATGLGENEQFF. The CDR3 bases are TGTGCCAGCAGTTCCGGTGCCGCGACGGGATTGGGGGAGAATGAGCAGTTCTTC.

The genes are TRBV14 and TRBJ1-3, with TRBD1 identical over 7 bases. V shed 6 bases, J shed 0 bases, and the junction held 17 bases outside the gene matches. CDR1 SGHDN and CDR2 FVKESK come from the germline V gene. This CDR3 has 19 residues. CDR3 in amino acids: CASSPGQDPWNLSGNTIYF. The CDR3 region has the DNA TGTGCCAGCAGTCCCGGACAGGACCCGTGGAACCTCTCTGGAAACACCATATATTTT.

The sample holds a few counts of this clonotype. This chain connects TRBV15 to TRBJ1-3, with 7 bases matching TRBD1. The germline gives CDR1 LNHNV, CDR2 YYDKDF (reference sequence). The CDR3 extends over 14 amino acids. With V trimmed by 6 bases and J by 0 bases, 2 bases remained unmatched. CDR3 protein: CATRTGSSGNTIYF. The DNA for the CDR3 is TGTGCCACCAGGACAGGGAGCTCTGGAAACACCATATATTTT.

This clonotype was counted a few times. CDR3 residues: CADGLAGIETQYF. CDR3 DNA sequence: TGTGCCGACGGACTAGCGGGGATAGAGACCCAGTACTTC. The chain joins TRBV5-5 to TRBJ2-5; 12 positions agree with TRBD2. Germline V gives CDR1 SGHKS, CDR2 YYEKEE (reference sequence). Trimming cost V 10 bases and J 4 bases; bases outside gene matches: 5. This CDR3 is 13 amino acids long.

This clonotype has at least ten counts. The CDR3: CSARPGQSSYNSPLHF. CDR3 bases: TGCAGTGCTAGGCCGGGACAGAGCTCCTATAATTCACCCCTCCACTTT. The chain employs TRBV20-1 and TRBJ1-6; 7 bases fit TRBD1. This CDR3 is built from 16 residues. V lost 3 bases to trimming and J lost 0 bases; unmatched junction nucleotides: 5. Germline V gene data show CDR1 as DFQATT and CDR2 as SNEGSKA (reference sequence).

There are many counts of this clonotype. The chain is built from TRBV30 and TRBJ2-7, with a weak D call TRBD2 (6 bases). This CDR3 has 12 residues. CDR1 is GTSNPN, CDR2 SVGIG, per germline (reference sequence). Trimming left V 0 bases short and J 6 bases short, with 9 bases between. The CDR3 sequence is CAWSVGGFEQYF. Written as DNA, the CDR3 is TGTGCCTGGAGTGTAGGAGGGTTCGAGCAGTACTTC.

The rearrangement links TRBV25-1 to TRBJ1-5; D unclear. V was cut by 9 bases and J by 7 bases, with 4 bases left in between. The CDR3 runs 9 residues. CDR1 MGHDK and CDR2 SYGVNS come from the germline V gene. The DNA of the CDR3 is TGTGCCAGTGGCCAGCCCCAGCATTTT. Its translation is CASGQPQHF.

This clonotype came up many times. The CDR3 DNA sequence: TGTGCCAGCAGCTTAAGGTCCTACGAGCAGTACTTC. Amino acid sequence: CASSLRSYEQYF. The chain carries TRBV7-2 and TRBJ2-7; D remains ambiguous. The germline CDR1 and CDR2 sequences are SGHTA and FQGNSA. The ends were cut back, 2 bases at V and 1 base at J, with 3 bases in the middle. This CDR3 comprises 12 residues.

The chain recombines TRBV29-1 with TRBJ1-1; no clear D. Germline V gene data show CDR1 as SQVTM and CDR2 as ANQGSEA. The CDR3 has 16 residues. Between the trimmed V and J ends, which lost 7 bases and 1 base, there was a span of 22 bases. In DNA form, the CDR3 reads TGCAGCGCTCGAGTGGGTAGGTCGGGCAAGAACACTGAAGCTTTCTTT. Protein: CSARVGRSGKNTEAFF.

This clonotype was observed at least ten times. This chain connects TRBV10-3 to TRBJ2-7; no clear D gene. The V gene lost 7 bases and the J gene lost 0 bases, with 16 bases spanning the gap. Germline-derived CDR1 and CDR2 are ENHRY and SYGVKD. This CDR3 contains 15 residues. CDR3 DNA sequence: TGTGCCATCACCAATGGGCTTTCGAGCTCCTACGAGCAGTACTTC. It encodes CAITNGLSSSYEQYF.

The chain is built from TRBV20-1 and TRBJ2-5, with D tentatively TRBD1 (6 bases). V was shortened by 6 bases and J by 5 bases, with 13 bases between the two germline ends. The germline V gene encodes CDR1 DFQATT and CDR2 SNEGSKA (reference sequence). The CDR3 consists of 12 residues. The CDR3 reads CSARGLGETQYF. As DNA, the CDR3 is TGCAGTGCCAGGGGCCTGGGGGAGACCCAGTACTTC.

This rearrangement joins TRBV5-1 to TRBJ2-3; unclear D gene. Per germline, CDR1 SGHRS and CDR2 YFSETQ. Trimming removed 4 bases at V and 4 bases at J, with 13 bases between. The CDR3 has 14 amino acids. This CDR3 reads CASSDPESSDTQYF. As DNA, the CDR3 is TGCGCCAGCAGCGACCCCGAGAGTTCAGATACGCAGTATTTT. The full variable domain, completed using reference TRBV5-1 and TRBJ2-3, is KAGVTQTPRYLIKTRGQQVTLSCSPISGHRSVSWYQQTPGQGLQFLFEYFSETQRNKGNFPGRFSGRQFSNSRSEMNVSTLELGDSALYLCASSDPESSDTQYFGPGTRLTVL.

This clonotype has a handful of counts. The CDR3 bases are TGTGCCAGCAGCTCCCACAGGGGATTCTCCTACGAGCAGTACTTC. Translation: CASSSHRGFSYEQYF. The chain is built from TRBV5-5 and TRBJ2-7, with 7 bases matching TRBD1. Germline V gives CDR1 SGHKS, CDR2 YYEKEE (reference sequence). J gave up 0 bases and V 3 bases, and 6 bases lay outside the gene matches. The CDR3 spans 15 residues. Full variable domain (rest looked up from reference TRBV5-5 and TRBJ2-7): DAGVTQSPTHLIKTRGQQVTLRCSPISGHKSVSWYQQVLGQGPQFIFQYYEKEERGRGNFPDRFSARQFPNYSSELNVNALLLGDSALYLCASSSHRGFSYEQYFGPGTRLTVT.

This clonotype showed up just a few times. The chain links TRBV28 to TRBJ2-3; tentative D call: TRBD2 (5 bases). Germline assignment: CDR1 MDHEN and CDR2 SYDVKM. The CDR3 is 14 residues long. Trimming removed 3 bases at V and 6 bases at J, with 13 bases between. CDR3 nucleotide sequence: TGTGCCAGCAGTTTCGGACTCGCCGGGGATACGCAGTATTTT. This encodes CASSFGLAGDTQYF.

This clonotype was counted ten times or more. The DNA for the CDR3 is TGTGCCAGCAGCGCCGGACAGGGCGCTTCCTACGAGCAGTACTTC. This sequence encodes CASSAGQGASYEQYF. The chain employs TRBV9 and TRBJ2-7; TRBD1 matches 8 bases. Germline V gene sequence: CDR1 SGDLS, CDR2 YYNGEE. With V trimmed by 3 bases and J by 1 base, 6 bases remained unmatched. CDR3 length: 15 amino acids.

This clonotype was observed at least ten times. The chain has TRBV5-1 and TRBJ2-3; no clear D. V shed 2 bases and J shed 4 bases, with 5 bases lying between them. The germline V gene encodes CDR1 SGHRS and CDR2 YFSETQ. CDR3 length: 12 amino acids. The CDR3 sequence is CASSLQSDTQYF. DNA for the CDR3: TGCGCCAGCAGCTTACAGTCAGATACGCAGTATTTT.

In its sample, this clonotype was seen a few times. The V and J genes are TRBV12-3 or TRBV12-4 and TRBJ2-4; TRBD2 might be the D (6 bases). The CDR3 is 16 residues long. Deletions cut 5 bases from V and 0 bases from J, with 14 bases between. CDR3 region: CASSEDGGLAKNIQYF. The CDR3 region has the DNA TGTGCCAGCAGTGAAGACGGGGGACTAGCCAAAAACATTCAGTACTTC.

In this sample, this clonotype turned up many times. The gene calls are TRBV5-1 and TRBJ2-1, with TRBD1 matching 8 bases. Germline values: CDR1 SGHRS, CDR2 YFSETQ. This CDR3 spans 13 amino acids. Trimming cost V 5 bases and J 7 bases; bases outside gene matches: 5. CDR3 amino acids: CASSWTGNNEQFF. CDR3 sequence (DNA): TGCGCCAGCAGTTGGACAGGGAATAATGAGCAGTTCTTC.

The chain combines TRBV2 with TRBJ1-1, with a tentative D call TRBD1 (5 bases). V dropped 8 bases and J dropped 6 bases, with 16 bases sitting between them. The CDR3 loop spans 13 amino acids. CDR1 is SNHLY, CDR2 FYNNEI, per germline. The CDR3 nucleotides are TGTGCCAGCGCGAGGGGACCGGGGGCTGAAGCTTTCTTT. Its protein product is CASARGPGAEAFF. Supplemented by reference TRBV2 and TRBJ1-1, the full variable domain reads EPEVTQTPSHQVTQMGQEVILRCVPISNHLYFYWYRQILGQKVEFLVSFYNNEISEKSEIFDDQFSVERPDGSNFTLKIRSTKLEDSAMYFCASARGPGAEAFFGQGTRLTVV.

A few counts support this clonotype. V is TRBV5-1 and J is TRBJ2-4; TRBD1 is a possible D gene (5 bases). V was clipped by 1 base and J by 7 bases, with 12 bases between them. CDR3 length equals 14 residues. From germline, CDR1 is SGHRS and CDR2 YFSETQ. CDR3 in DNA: TGCGCCAGCAGCTTGTCTCCTGGGGCCAACATTCAGTACTTC. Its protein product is CASSLSPGANIQYF. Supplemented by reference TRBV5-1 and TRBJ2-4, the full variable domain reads KAGVTQTPRYLIKTRGQQVTLSCSPISGHRSVSWYQQTPGQGLQFLFEYFSETQRNKGNFPGRFSGRQFSNSRSEMNVSTLELGDSALYLCASSLSPGANIQYFGAGTRLSVL.

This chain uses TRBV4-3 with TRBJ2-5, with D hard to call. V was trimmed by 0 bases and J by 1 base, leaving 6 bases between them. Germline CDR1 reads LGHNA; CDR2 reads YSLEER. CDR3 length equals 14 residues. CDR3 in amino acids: CASSQDYGQETQYF. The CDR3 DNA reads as TGCGCCAGCAGCCAAGATTATGGCCAAGAGACCCAGTACTTC.